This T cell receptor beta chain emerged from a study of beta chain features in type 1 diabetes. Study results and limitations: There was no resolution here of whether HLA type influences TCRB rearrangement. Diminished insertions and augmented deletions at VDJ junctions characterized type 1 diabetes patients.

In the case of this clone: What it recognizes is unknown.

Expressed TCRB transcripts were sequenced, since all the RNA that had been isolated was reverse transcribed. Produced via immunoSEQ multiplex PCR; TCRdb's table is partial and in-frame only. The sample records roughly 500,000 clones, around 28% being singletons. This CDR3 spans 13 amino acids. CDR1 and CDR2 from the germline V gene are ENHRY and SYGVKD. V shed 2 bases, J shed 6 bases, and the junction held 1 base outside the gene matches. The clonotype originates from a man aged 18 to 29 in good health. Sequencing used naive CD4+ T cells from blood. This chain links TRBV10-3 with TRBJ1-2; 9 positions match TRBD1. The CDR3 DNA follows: TGTGCCATCAGTGAGGGGACAGGGCATGGCTACACCTTC. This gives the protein CAISEGTGHGYTF.